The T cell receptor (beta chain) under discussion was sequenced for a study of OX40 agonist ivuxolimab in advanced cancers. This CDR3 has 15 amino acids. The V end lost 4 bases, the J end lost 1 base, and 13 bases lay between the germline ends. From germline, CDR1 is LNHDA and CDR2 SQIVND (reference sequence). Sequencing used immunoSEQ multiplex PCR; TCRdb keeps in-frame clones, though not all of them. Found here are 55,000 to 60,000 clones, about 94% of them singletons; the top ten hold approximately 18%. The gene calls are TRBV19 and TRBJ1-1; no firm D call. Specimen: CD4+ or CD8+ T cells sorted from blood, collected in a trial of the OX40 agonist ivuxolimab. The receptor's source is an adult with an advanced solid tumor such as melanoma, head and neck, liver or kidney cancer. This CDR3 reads CASSKGLSGNTEAFF. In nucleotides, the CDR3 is TGTGCCAGTAGTAAAGGTCTCTCAGGGAACACTGAAGCTTTCTTT.